This record looks at one T cell receptor beta chain sequence and its context. Its antigen remains unidentified. The sample belongs to a study of monozygotic twins with inflammatory bowel disease (dated by TCRdb to the late 2010s). Regarding the research as a whole: A total of around 30 monozygotic twin pairs were included in the full study, comprising nine German pairs (four IBD-concordant, five IBD-discordant) and 19 IBD-discordant Danish pairs. Each individual had, on average, about 151 000 unique TCRalpha sequences and 181 000 unique TCRbeta sequences available for analysis. The search for disease-associated traits relied mainly on comparing, within discordant pairs, IBD patients with their genetically identical healthy co-twins.

CDR1 SGHTA and CDR2 FQGNSA are derived from the germline V gene. Including cysteine and phenylalanine, the CDR3 has 15 amino acids. No DNA is recorded. An approximately 2.3 ml peripheral blood sample was drawn into PAXgene tubes per donor and stored at -80°C. Total RNA was isolated from whole blood with the PAXgene blood miRNA kit on an automated QIAcube, without T cell sorting. Peripheral blood from monozygotic twin pairs, either concordant or discordant for inflammatory bowel disease, underwent deep TCRalpha and TCRbeta repertoire profiling that used unique molecular barcoding. Smoking habits were recorded for all twin pairs, with individuals classified as current, former or never smokers. What the authors observed across the whole study: Distinction between different T cell subtypes could not be achieved in the analysis. No difference in repertoire similarity was observed between concordant and discordant twins, possibly owing to limited statistical power. The results gave no support for a single strong signal or clonotype linked to IBD. TCRbeta repertoire diversity, by inverse Simpson index, was decreased in IBD patients compared with their healthy co-twins. IBD patients shared fewer clonotypes with other individuals than healthy twins did, most markedly in patients showing signs of disease activity. Because patients were on differing immunosuppressive treatments, the repertoires may have picked up extra background noise and inter-individual variability.

The protocol used for the library was 5' RACE. Each TCR library was prepared from 3,000 to 4,000 ng of total RNA. For each sample, cDNA synthesis with SMARTScribe reverse transcriptase was split into eight separate reactions. During cDNA synthesis, template switching introduced unique molecular identifiers that contained a 6-nucleotide sample barcode. Amplification of TCRalpha and TCRbeta cDNA involved two nested PCRs of about 15 and 9 cycles, and each PCR was followed by bead purification. Before amplification, the cDNA was both treated with uracil DNA-glycosylase and purified with the QIAquick PCR purification kit. The second PCR added Illumina TruSeq-compatible adapters along with sample-specific barcodes. Library quality and concentration were assessed using TapeStation and Qubit, and approximately 5 ng of each library was pooled. Sequencing of the pooled libraries was done on an Illumina HiSeq2500 single-index Rapid Run using custom sequencing primers and 2 x 100 bp reads. In the paper's pipeline: UMI-based consensus assembly with MiGEC version 1.2.6 was used to correct PCR and sequencing errors. MiXCR version 2.1.1 handled V(D)J alignment, clonotype assembly and CDR3 extraction. To normalise gene usage, clonotype sharing and MAIT/NKT TCR abundance, the top 1000, 10 000 and 20 000 clonotypes in each sample were analysed. Diversity was computed as the inverse Simpson index with the vegan R package after downsampling to 27 000 UMIs. Statistical testing used paired Mann-Whitney U tests on the discordant twin pairs and applied Benjamini-Hochberg correction for multiple testing. Through TCRdb reprocessing, the reads give one entry per CDR3 protein sequence; DNA is omitted. TCRdb's processing, not the authors' own work, is the source of the V and J calls. The table held for this sample gives 70,000 to 95,000 distinct CDR3 sequences. The ten largest clones add up to 7.4% of the sample.

In this chain, TRBV7-2 is recombined with TRBJ2-2; TCRdb proposes TRBD1, but this gene call is untestable without DNA. The receptor's source is a human donor with ulcerative colitis or Crohn's disease, or a healthy co-twin of an affected twin (not recorded which). Sample: blood. This receptor carries the CDR3 CASSPRGRPAGELFF.